The next 25 T cell receptor beta chains were all read from a single sample in a study of T cells in localized non-small cell lung cancer. Profiling relied on immunoSEQ multiplex PCR, and the TCRdb table lists in-frame clones only, not all of them. The sample holds about 41,000 clones, roughly 83% seen once. This specimen consisted of PBMCs, obtained before any cancer treatment. These receptors were collected from a man aged 35 to 70 with stage II lung adenocarcinoma.

The V gene is TRBV2, the J gene TRBJ1-5; D is ambiguous. From germline, CDR1 is SNHLY and CDR2 FYNNEI. This CDR3 contains 12 residues. The V and J ends lost 8 bases and 1 base respectively, with 6 bases between them. The CDR3 sequence is CASGQSNQPQHF. The CDR3 nucleotides are TGTGCCAGCGGGCAGAGCAATCAGCCCCAGCATTTT. The complete variable domain, with remaining parts taken from reference TRBV2 and TRBJ1-5, reads EPEVTQTPSHQVTQMGQEVILRCVPISNHLYFYWYRQILGQKVEFLVSFYNNEISEKSEIFDDQFSVERPDGSNFTLKIRSTKLEDSAMYFCASGQSNQPQHFGDGTRLSIL.

Only a few counts were recorded for this clone. V usage is TRBV27 and J usage is TRBJ2-7; D gene uncertain. Germline-derived CDR1 and CDR2 are MNHEY and SMNVEV (reference sequence). The CDR3 is 14 residues long. Trimming stripped 6 bases from V and 3 bases from J, with 15 bases between. This CDR3 reads CASRGSRYRYEQYF. DNA of the CDR3: TGTGCCAGCAGAGGATCAAGGTACCGCTACGAGCAGTACTTC.

This sequence joins TRBV11-1 and TRBJ2-3; TRBD2 matches at 12 bases. V shed 0 bases, J shed 3 bases, and the junction held 4 bases outside the gene matches. From germline, CDR1 is SGHAT and CDR2 FQDESV (reference sequence). CDR3 length: 17 amino acids. The CDR3: CASSLAPLAGGTDTQYF. The CDR3 coding sequence is TGTGCCAGCAGCTTAGCCCCACTAGCGGGGGGAACAGATACGCAGTATTTT.

V and J are TRBV6-5 and TRBJ1-1; no clear D gene. Germline CDR1 reads MNHEY; CDR2 reads SVGAGI. Trimming left V 5 bases short and J 7 bases short, with 11 bases between. The CDR3 runs to 12 residues. The CDR3 loop reads CASSEGPSEAFF. CDR3 DNA sequence: TGTGCCAGCAGTGAGGGCCCCAGTGAAGCTTTCTTT.

This clone was seen only a few times. V usage is TRBV4-3 and J usage is TRBJ1-1, with D maybe TRBD1 (5 bases). The CDR3 spans 14 residues. CDR1 and CDR2 from the germline V gene are LGHNA and YSLEER. Trimming cost V 0 bases and J 8 bases, with 13 bases left between them. The CDR3 here is CASSQDPGLGEAFF. Here the CDR3 DNA reads TGCGCCAGCAGCCAAGATCCAGGGTTGGGGGAAGCTTTCTTT.

V and J are TRBV6-5 and TRBJ1-3; D unresolved. The length of the CDR3 is 14 residues. Looked up from germline, CDR1 is MNHEY and CDR2 is SVGAGI. V dropped 7 bases and J dropped 0 bases, with 10 bases sitting between them. CDR3 coding DNA: TGTGCCAGCATCCCGCCCCGCTCTGGAAACACCATATATTTT. Its protein is CASIPPRSGNTIYF.

The rearrangement uses TRBV6-5 and TRBJ2-1, with 7 bases identical to TRBD2. The trim removed 2 bases at V and 7 bases at J, leaving 2 bases unmatched. The germline V gene encodes CDR1 MNHEY and CDR2 SVGAGI. This CDR3 has 13 amino acids. The CDR3 DNA is TGTGCCAGCAGTTACCCCGGGGGGAATGAGCAGTTCTTC. Translated, it gives CASSYPGGNEQFF.

The rearrangement joins TRBV25-1 to TRBJ1-6, with 7 bases lining up with TRBD1. The length of the CDR3 is 16 residues. The V and J ends lost 2 bases and 7 bases, in that order; junction bases with no gene match: 8. The germline CDR1 and CDR2 sequences are MGHDK and SYGVNS. This CDR3 is CASSEKPGTVNSPLHF. Written as DNA, the CDR3 is TGTGCCAGCAGTGAAAAACCCGGGACAGTCAATTCACCCCTCCACTTT.

The rearrangement uses TRBV6-1 and TRBJ1-2; no firm D call. Germline assignment: CDR1 MNHNS and CDR2 SASEGT. The CDR3 sequence is 15 residues long. The V end lost 0 bases, the J end lost 4 bases, and 12 bases lay between the germline ends. The CDR3 sequence: CASSEASRPLYGYTF. The CDR3, as DNA: TGTGCCAGCAGTGAAGCCTCGCGCCCACTCTATGGCTACACCTTC.

The gene calls are TRBV14 and TRBJ2-1, with a possible D match to TRBD1 (6 bases). Trimming cost V 5 bases and J 3 bases, with 23 bases left between them. Germline lookup yields CDR1 SGHDN and CDR2 FVKESK. The CDR3 runs 18 residues. DNA of the CDR3: TGTGCCAGCAGCAGCATAGGGGGAGACAGCCTCAGCTACAATGAGCAGTTCTTC. This sequence encodes CASSSIGGDSLSYNEQFF.

J is TRBJ2-7 and V is TRBV4-3; 7 bases line up with TRBD2. Germline CDR1 is LGHNA and CDR2 is YSLEER. The V and J ends lost 0 bases and 6 bases, in that order; junction bases with no gene match: 5. This CDR3 contains 14 residues. This chain's CDR3 is CASSQEWGGREQYF. The DNA for the CDR3 is TGCGCCAGCAGCCAAGAGTGGGGAGGGCGCGAGCAGTACTTC.

This chain connects TRBV30 to TRBJ2-1; 13 bases line up with TRBD2. The V and J ends lost 2 bases and 6 bases, in that order; junction bases with no gene match: 10. The CDR3 is 17 amino acids. CDR1 GTSNPN and CDR2 SVGIG come from the germline V gene (reference sequence). The CDR3 nucleotides read TGTGCCTGGAGTCCTACCGGGGGACTAGCGGGATTCAATGAGCAGTTCTTC. Its protein product is CAWSPTGGLAGFNEQFF.

In this sample, this clone is medium-sized. The chain recombines TRBV5-1 with TRBJ2-3; no clear D gene. The germline V gene encodes CDR1 SGHRS and CDR2 YFSETQ. The CDR3 is made up of 12 amino acids. Trimming took off 2 bases at V and 4 bases at J, with 5 bases between the two ends. The CDR3 spells CASSLSADTQYF. The CDR3 DNA reads TGCGCCAGCAGCTTAAGCGCAGATACGCAGTATTTT. The whole variable domain, remainder taken from reference TRBV5-1 and TRBJ2-3, is KAGVTQTPRYLIKTRGQQVTLSCSPISGHRSVSWYQQTPGQGLQFLFEYFSETQRNKGNFPGRFSGRQFSNSRSEMNVSTLELGDSALYLCASSLSADTQYFGPGTRLTVL.

The CDR3 sequence: CASSISPSGPDTEAFF. DNA of the CDR3: TGTGCCAGTAGTATCTCACCTTCAGGACCGGACACTGAAGCTTTCTTT. The V and J genes are TRBV19 and TRBJ1-1; D remains ambiguous. Trimming shortened V by 3 bases and J by 3 bases, and 17 bases separated the two germline ends. The germline V gene encodes CDR1 LNHDA and CDR2 SQIVND (reference sequence). The CDR3 is made up of 16 amino acids.

The chain is built from TRBV9 and TRBJ2-2; TRBD1 matches at 8 bases. Trimming took 0 bases from V and 2 from J; bases not matched to a gene: 3. Per the germline V gene, CDR1 is SGDLS and CDR2 is YYNGEE. There are 16 residues in the CDR3. In DNA form, the CDR3 reads TGTGCCAGCAGCGTAGGGACAGGGCTTAACACCGGGGAGCTGTTTTTT. The encoded protein is CASSVGTGLNTGELFF.

The rearrangement links TRBV7-8 to TRBJ2-5; either TRBD1 or TRBD2 may supply D (5 bases each). Trimming removed 2 bases from V and 5 bases from J, with 18 bases in between. The CDR3 has 16 amino acids. CDR1 SGHVS and CDR2 FQNEAQ come from the germline V gene. As DNA, the CDR3 is TGTGCCAGCAGCTTACATGGGGGAGATGACCGGGAGACCCAGTACTTC. Its translation is CASSLHGGDDRETQYF.

The chain has TRBV6-6 and TRBJ2-2; 9 bases line up with TRBD2. The CDR3 is made up of 16 amino acids. V shed 5 bases and J 6 bases; nucleotides not matched to a gene: 10. Germline V lookup: CDR1 MNHNY, CDR2 SVGAGI (reference sequence). Here the CDR3 reads CASSVQRGDFPGELFF. The CDR3 nucleotides read TGTGCCAGCAGTGTCCAGCGGGGGGACTTCCCCGGGGAGCTGTTTTTT.

The chain recombines TRBV7-6 with TRBJ2-7; 11 bases are a match to TRBD1. The CDR3 totals 16 residues. Germline V gene data show CDR1 as SGHVS and CDR2 as FNYEAQ. Germline trimming cut 5 bases from V and 6 bases from J; bases unmatched to any gene: 12. The CDR3 sequence is CASSPRTGGYGGEQYF. The CDR3 DNA reads TGTGCCAGCAGCCCCAGGACAGGGGGCTATGGAGGCGAGCAGTACTTC.

As DNA, the CDR3 is TGCAGCACTACAGAAAAGCCGTATGGCTACACCTTC. It yields the protein CSTTEKPYGYTF. The chain carries TRBV29-1 and TRBJ1-2; D is ambiguous. V shed 8 bases and J shed 5 bases, with 15 bases lying between them. The CDR3 loop spans 12 amino acids. CDR1 SQVTM and CDR2 ANQGSEA come from the germline V gene.

V usage is TRBV5-1 and J usage is TRBJ2-3, with D hard to call. CDR1 is SGHRS and CDR2 is YFSETQ in the germline V gene. Trimming pared 0 bases from V and 3 bases from J, leaving 11 bases between. CDR3 length: 15 residues. The CDR3 nucleotides are TGCGCCAGCAGCTTGGGTCCTTCGATAACAGATACGCAGTATTTT. Encoded protein: CASSLGPSITDTQYF.

The chain combines TRBV7-8 with TRBJ1-5; the D gene is possibly TRBD1 (6 bases). CDR1 and CDR2 from the germline V gene are SGHVS and FQNEAQ. Trimming cost V 5 bases and J 0 bases, with 20 bases left between them. The CDR3 is 18 residues long. DNA of the CDR3: TGTGCCAGCAGCCCCCTTAGCTCAGGGGAGTATAGCAATCAGCCCCAGCATTTT. Protein: CASSPLSSGEYSNQPQHF. The entire variable domain, with the rest obtained from reference TRBV7-8 and TRBJ1-5, is as follows: GAGVSQSPRYKVAKRGQDVALRCDPISGHVSLFWYQQALGQGPEFLTYFQNEAQLDKSGLPSDRFFAERPEGSVSTLKIQRTQQEDSAVYLCASSPLSSGEYSNQPQHFGDGTRLSIL.

The chain employs TRBV7-3 and TRBJ1-1; D not resolved. The ends were cut back, 3 bases at V and 5 bases at J, with 10 bases in the middle. Germline V gene data show CDR1 as SGHTA and CDR2 as FQGTGA. The CDR3 loop spans 13 amino acids. CDR3 amino acids: CASSLEGQTEAFF. CDR3 nucleotides: TGTGCCAGCAGCTTGGAGGGTCAGACTGAAGCTTTCTTT.

A remark on this clone: The junction departs from the called germline gene at one end, perhaps through a read error. The CDR3 is CATSRDPTTRQRLF. The CDR3 DNA sequence: TGTGCCACCAGCAGAGATCCAACCACCCGACAACGGCTCTTC. The V and J genes are TRBV15 and TRBJ2-1; D is unclear. The CDR3 consists of 14 residues. Germline assignment: CDR1 LNHNV and CDR2 YYDKDF (reference sequence).

The J gene is TRBJ1-2, the V gene TRBV6-4, with TRBD1 matching 7 bases. The germline V gene has CDR1 MRHNA and CDR2 SNTAGT. The CDR3 is 15 residues long. Germline trimming cut 3 bases from V and 4 bases from J; bases unmatched to any gene: 8. CDR3 in amino acids: CASSEDSAGGYGYTF. The CDR3 nucleotides read TGTGCCAGCAGTGAGGACTCCGCAGGGGGCTATGGCTACACCTTC.

The chain uses TRBV19 and TRBJ2-3; tentatively, D is TRBD1 (6 bases). Trimming shortened V by 6 bases and J by 6 bases, and 16 bases separated the two germline ends. CDR1 is LNHDA and CDR2 is SQIVND in the germline V gene (reference sequence). The CDR3 totals 14 residues. This CDR3 reads CASRSRDNADTQYF. Written as DNA, the CDR3 is TGTGCCAGTAGGTCCCGGGACAATGCGGATACGCAGTATTTT.